This TCR beta chain is from a study of breast tumors, draining lymph nodes, adjacent tissues. Samples came from axillary lymph nodes draining the breast cancer. From the multiplex PCR reads, TCRdb called clonotypes with MiXCR, one entry per CDR3 protein. The top ten clones hold roughly 2.5% of a sample with around 140,000 distinct CDR3 sequences, about 22% of them seen once. Findings and caveats of the study: Compared with lymph nodes, tumors were less diverse; compared with nontumor tissue, more. Luminal-like breast cancer showed significantly greater tumor-nontumor repertoire similarity than basal-like breast cancer did. Tumor T cell lymph node origin was a supported hypothesis, not proven. Most tumor T cells seemingly derive from lymph node, then expand in tumor.

CDR1 is MNHEY and CDR2 is SVGAGI in the germline V gene. V was pared by 5 bases and J by 5 bases, with 16 bases of the junction left unmatched. The CDR3 is 17 amino acids. In the case of this clonotype: Its antigen is as yet unknown. A much larger clone differs by one base, so this may be a read error.

Sequencing input: axillary lymph node tissue. The chain uses TRBV6-5 and TRBJ1-2; 8 bases are a match to TRBD1. The TCR originated in a female donor with breast cancer. Some clones in this sample may be carry-over from other donors' samples. CDR3 DNA sequence: TGTGCCAGCAGTACGAACGCGGGGCAGGGGGCGCTTTATGGCTACACCTTC. Translated, it gives CASSTNAGQGALYGYTF.